The clone carrying this T cell receptor beta chain has just a few counts. Its specificity is unknown. Using its own MiXCR run on the 5' RACE reads, TCRdb lists one record per CDR3 protein. The table has more than 650,000 distinct CDR3 sequences, approximately 6% seen once. The germline V gene has CDR1 MDHEN and CDR2 SYDVKM. There are 17 residues in the CDR3. The J segment lost 1 base and the V segment lost 4 bases, leaving 6 bases of the junction unmatched. This entry is derived from a study of identical twins. Study-level results: Beta out-of-frame sequences showed weaker excess sharing between twins. Partial confounding of zero-insertion analyses by invariant MAIT and iNKT cells was possible. The more abundant beta clonotypes in cord blood had fewer insertions, and memory repertoires did not show this.

The V gene is TRBV28, the J gene TRBJ2-2, with 10 nucleotides matching TRBD2. This receptor was obtained from a man younger than 30 in good health. The sequencing sample was made of naive T cells sorted from blood. CDR3: CASSSERLAGNTGELFF. In DNA form, the CDR3 reads TGTGCCAGCAGTTCCGAAAGACTAGCGGGGAACACCGGGGAGCTGTTTTTT.